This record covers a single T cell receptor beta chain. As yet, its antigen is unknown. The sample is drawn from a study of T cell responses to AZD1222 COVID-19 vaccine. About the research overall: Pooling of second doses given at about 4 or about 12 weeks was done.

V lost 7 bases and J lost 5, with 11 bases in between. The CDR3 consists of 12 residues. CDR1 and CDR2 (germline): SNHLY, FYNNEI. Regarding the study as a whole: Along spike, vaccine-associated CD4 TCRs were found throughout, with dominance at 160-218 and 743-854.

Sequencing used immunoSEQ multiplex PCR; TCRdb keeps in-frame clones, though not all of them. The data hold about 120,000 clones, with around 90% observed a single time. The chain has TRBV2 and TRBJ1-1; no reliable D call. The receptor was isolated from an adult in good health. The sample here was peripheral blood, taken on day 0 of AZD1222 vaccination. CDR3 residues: CASTPLRTEAFF. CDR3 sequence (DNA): TGTGCCAGCACCCCGCTAAGGACTGAAGCTTTCTTT.